This TCR beta chain was sequenced during a study of a mutant IDH1 vaccine in newly diagnosed glioma. Looking at the study overall: Vaccination began 4-6 weeks post radiotherapy alone, or with temozolomide cycles. Earlier therapy was either radiotherapy, temozolomide, or both, and most got both.

Time point indicated: week 47, end of study. A 20-mer mutant IDH1 peptide at 300 ug was injected subcutaneously with topical imiquimod. The astrocytomas were IDH1-mutant, ATRX-negative, and WHO grade 3 or 4. Broader study findings: Any relationship between pseudoprogression and changes in top peripheral T cell clonotypes seemed absent.

Germline V CDR1 and CDR2: SGHRS, YFSETQ. The CDR3 consists of 14 residues. V was pared by 0 bases and J by 10 bases, with 2 bases of the junction left unmatched. Data came from immunoSEQ multiplex PCR; TCRdb stores just in-frame clones and leaves some out. The sample has fewer than 60,000 clones, less than 65% seen once. As concerns this clone: Its specificity is not known.

The material sequenced was peripheral blood mononuclear cells (PBMCs), taken from a glioma patient whose treatment included an IDH1 peptide vaccine. The clonotype originates from a man aged 40-49 years with glioma. Some clones in this sample may be carry-over from other donors' samples. This chain links TRBV5-1 with TRBJ1-6, with 9 positions matching TRBD1. The CDR3 is CASSLGTGDSPLHF. CDR3 bases: TGCGCCAGCAGCTTGGGGACAGGGGACTCACCCCTCCACTTT.